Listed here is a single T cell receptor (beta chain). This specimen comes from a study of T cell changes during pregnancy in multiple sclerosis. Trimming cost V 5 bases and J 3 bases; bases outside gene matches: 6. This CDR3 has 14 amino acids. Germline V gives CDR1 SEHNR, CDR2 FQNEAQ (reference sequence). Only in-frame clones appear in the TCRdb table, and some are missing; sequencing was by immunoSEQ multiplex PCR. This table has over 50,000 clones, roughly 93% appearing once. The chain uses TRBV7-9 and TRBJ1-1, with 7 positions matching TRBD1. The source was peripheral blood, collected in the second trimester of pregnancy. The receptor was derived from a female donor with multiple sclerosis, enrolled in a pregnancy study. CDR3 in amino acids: CASSKGAWDTEAFF. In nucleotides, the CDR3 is TGTGCCAGCAGCAAGGGGGCTTGGGACACTGAAGCTTTCTTT.